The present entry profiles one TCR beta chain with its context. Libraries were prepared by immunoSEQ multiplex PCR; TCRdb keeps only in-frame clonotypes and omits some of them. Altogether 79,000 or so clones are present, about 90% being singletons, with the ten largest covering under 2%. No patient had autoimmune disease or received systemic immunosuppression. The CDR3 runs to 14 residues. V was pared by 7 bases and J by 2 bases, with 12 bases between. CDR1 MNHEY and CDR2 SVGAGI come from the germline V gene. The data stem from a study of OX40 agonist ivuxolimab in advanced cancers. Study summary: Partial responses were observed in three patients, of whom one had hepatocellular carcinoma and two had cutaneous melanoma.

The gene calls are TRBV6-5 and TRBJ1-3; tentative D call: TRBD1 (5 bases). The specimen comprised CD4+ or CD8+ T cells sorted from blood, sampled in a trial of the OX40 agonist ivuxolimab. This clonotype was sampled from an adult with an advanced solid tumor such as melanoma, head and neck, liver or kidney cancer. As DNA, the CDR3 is TGTGCCAGCAAAATGCGGGGGACTGGAAACACCATATATTTT. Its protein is CASKMRGTGNTIYF.